This is a list of T cell receptor beta chains from one sample in a study of cytomegalovirus exposure and HLA in healthy donors. Generated by immunoSEQ multiplex PCR, the TCRdb table keeps only in-frame clones and is missing some. The repertoire consists of 100,000 or so clones, with roughly 12% occurring once and the leading ten covering about 16%. Sequencing was carried out using PBMCs. The receptors originated from a man aged 40-49 years in good health and CMV-seropositive. CDR3s include the opening cysteine and the closing phenylalanine or tryptophan. Fields, in order: clone size, V gene, D gene, J gene, CDR3 protein, CDR3 DNA. The D gene is left open where the match is weak. Not all rows give a size; the values are once, few, many and, for expanded clones, a class.

few	TRBV18	TRBD1	TRBJ2-7	CASSPWMGTGESYEQYF	TGTGCCAGCTCACCCTGGATGGGGACAGGGGAGTCCTACGAGCAGTACTTC
NA	TRBV18	NA	TRBJ2-7	CASSLSYEQYF	TGTGCCAGCTCCCTCTCCTACGAGCAGTACTTC
NA	TRBV7-3	TRBD1	TRBJ2-3	CASSPARDSHTDTQYF	TGTGCCAGCAGCCCCGCCCGGGACAGTCACACAGATACGCAGTATTTT
NA	TRBV27	NA	TRBJ1-5	CASTPAGLQNQPQHF	TGTGCCAGCACCCCGGCCGGACTGCAGAATCAGCCCCAGCATTTT
NA	TRBV9	TRBD1	TRBJ1-2	CASSPGTVYGYTF	TGTGCCAGCAGCCCTGGGACAGTCTATGGCTACACCTTC
NA	TRBV5-8	NA	TRBJ2-4	CASSPRDRGINIQYF	TGTGCCAGCAGCCCCCGGGACCGGGGGATAAACATTCAGTACTTC
NA	TRBV6-6	TRBD1	TRBJ1-1	CATGVVLNTEAFF	TGTGCAACAGGGGTTGTCCTGAACACTGAAGCTTTCTTT
NA	TRBV4-1	NA	TRBJ1-1	CASSQVGTGRATEAFF	TGCGCCAGCAGCCAAGTCGGAACAGGGAGGGCCACTGAAGCTTTCTTT
few	TRBV7-9	NA	TRBJ2-7	CASSLAERNEQYF	TGTGCCAGCAGCTTAGCCGAGCGGAACGAGCAGTACTTC
few	TRBV11-2	NA	TRBJ2-5	CASSLRGQTPTETQYF	TGTGCCAGCAGCTTGCGGGGCCAAACCCCCACGGAGACCCAGTACTTC
NA	TRBV18	NA	TRBJ2-7	CASSPTEQAYEQYF	TGTGCCAGCTCACCGACGGAGCAAGCCTACGAGCAGTACTTC
NA	TRBV6-1	TRBD2	TRBJ2-7	CASSRLAGEVYEQYF	TGTGCCAGCAGTCGACTAGCGGGAGAGGTGTACGAGCAGTACTTC
NA	TRBV4-1	TRBD2	TRBJ2-7	CASSPWIAGDVEQYF	TGCGCCAGCAGCCCCTGGATAGCGGGAGACGTCGAGCAGTACTTC
NA	TRBV30	TRBD2	TRBJ2-7	CAWTISGRREQYF	TGTGCCTGGACGATTAGCGGGAGGAGGGAGCAGTACTTC
NA	TRBV7-6	NA	TRBJ2-5	CRDGGETQYF	TGCCGGGATGGCGGGGAGACCCAGTACTTC
few	TRBV6-6	NA	TRBJ2-1	CASSPPGQGLFF	TGTGCCAGCAGTCCCCCGGGGCAGGGGTTGTTCTTC
NA	TRBV6-6	TRBD1	TRBJ2-3	CASSSHTGTGKDTQYF	TGTGCCAGCAGTTCCCATACCGGGACAGGGAAAGATACGCAGTATTTT
NA	TRBV6-6	TRBD1	TRBJ1-5	CASSPTPGTVWQPQHF	TGTGCCAGCTCCCCGACCCCCGGGACAGTTTGGCAGCCCCAGCATTTT
NA	TRBV6-5	TRBD2	TRBJ2-2	CASNRLAGDPGELFF	TGTGCCAGCAATCGACTAGCGGGAGATCCCGGGGAGCTGTTTTTT
few	TRBV4-1	TRBD2	TRBJ2-5	CASSPPGLEGETQYF	TGCGCCAGCAGCCCTCCGGGACTAGAGGGCGAGACCCAGTACTTC
NA	TRBV6-1	NA	TRBJ1-2	CASSDPGLFAYTF	TGTGCCAGCAGCGATCCGGGACTCTTCGCCTACACCTTC
few	TRBV27	TRBD2	TRBJ2-1	CASSLGTSGGNEQFF	TGTGCCAGCAGTCTCGGGACTAGCGGGGGGAATGAGCAGTTCTTC
few	TRBV30	TRBD1	TRBJ2-7	CAWSVIDRGSEQYF	TGTGCCTGGAGTGTTATTGACAGGGGGTCCGAGCAGTACTTC
NA	TRBV27	TRBD2	TRBJ2-5	CASSPTTSGGAGQYF	TGTGCCAGCAGTCCCACGACTAGCGGGGGGGCGGGCCAGTACTTC
NA	TRBV9	TRBD1	TRBJ2-1	CASSGTGARGEQFF	TGTGCCAGCAGCGGGACAGGGGCTCGTGGGGAGCAGTTCTTC
NA	TRBV5-1	TRBD1	TRBJ2-1	CASSLRGQRLPSSDNEQFF	TGCGCCAGCAGCTTAAGGGGACAGAGATTACCTTCTTCGGACAATGAGCAGTTCTTC
few	TRBV9	NA	TRBJ1-2	CASSVRGGNYGYTF	TGTGCCAGCAGCGTAAGGGGAGGGAACTATGGCTACACCTTC
NA	TRBV7-2	TRBD2	TRBJ2-7	CASSLEREDSYEQYF	TGTGCCAGCAGCTTAGAGCGGGAGGACTCCTACGAGCAGTACTTC
few	TRBV21-1	NA	TRBJ2-7	CASSSRVPEQYF	TGTGCCAGCAGCAGCAGGGTCCCCGAGCAGTACTTC
NA	TRBV7-9	NA	TRBJ2-7	CASSLASQTGYYEQYF	TGTGCCAGCAGCTTAGCTTCCCAGACTGGATACTACGAGCAGTACTTC
NA	TRBV7-9	NA	TRBJ1-1	CASSLAAGLTEAFF	TGTGCCAGCAGCCTAGCGGCAGGGTTAACTGAAGCTTTCTTT
NA	TRBV11-3	NA	TRBJ2-1	CASSTGGDNEQFF	TGTGCCAGCAGCACAGGGGGGGACAATGAGCAGTTCTTC
NA	TRBV5-6	NA	TRBJ2-7	CASSLGQYYEQYF	TGTGCCAGCAGCTTGGGGCAGTACTACGAGCAGTACTTC
few	TRBV30	NA	TRBJ2-4	CAWRGRAKNIQYF	TGTGCCTGGAGGGGGAGGGCCAAAAACATTCAGTACTTC
NA	TRBV7-9	NA	TRBJ1-5	CASRQEGHQPQHF	TGTGCCAGCAGGCAGGAGGGGCATCAGCCCCAGCATTTT
NA	TRBV11-3	NA	TRBJ1-1	CASSLDRNTEAFF	TGTGCCAGCAGCTTAGACAGAAACACTGAAGCTTTCTTT
NA	TRBV6-6	NA	TRBJ1-2	CASSRDGYTF	TGTGCCAGCAGTCGAGATGGCTACACCTTC
NA	TRBV14	NA	TRBJ1-1	CASSRPIDSEAGAFF	TGTGCCAGCAGCCGCCCTATCGACAGCGAAGCGGGGGCTTTCTTT
NA	TRBV4-3	NA	TRBJ2-7	CASSQGPGYEQYF	TGCGCCAGCAGCCAAGGACCAGGCTACGAGCAGTACTTC
few	TRBV2	NA	TRBJ1-1	CASSQRDFEAFF	TGTGCCAGCAGCCAACGGGACTTTGAAGCTTTCTTT
once	TRBV30	NA	TRBJ1-2	CAWSAGVYGYTF	TGTGCCTGGAGTGCGGGGGTCTATGGCTACACCTTC
few	TRBV6-5	NA	TRBJ1-2	CASSYNPQNYGYTF	TGTGCCAGCAGTTACAACCCACAGAACTATGGCTACACCTTC
many	TRBV5-4	NA	TRBJ1-2	CASSLGVRGGYGYTF	TGTGCCAGCAGCTTGGGAGTAAGGGGAGGCTATGGCTACACCTTC
few	TRBV5-1	TRBD1	TRBJ1-1	CASSSGQGTEAFF	TGCGCCAGCAGCTCGGGACAGGGCACTGAAGCTTTCTTT
NA	TRBV19	NA	TRBJ1-5	CASSIDHGSNQPQHF	TGTGCCAGTAGTATAGACCACGGTAGCAATCAGCCCCAGCATTTT
NA	TRBV27	NA	TRBJ2-1	CASSSGLGQFF	TGTGCCAGCAGTTCGGGTTTAGGGCAGTTCTTC
NA	TRBV5-6	NA	TRBJ1-2	CASSPTGSDPYGYTF	TGTGCCAGCAGCCCTACAGGGAGCGATCCCTATGGCTACACCTTC
few	TRBV7-2	NA	TRBJ2-3	CASSFLGLNTDTQYF	TGTGCCAGCAGCTTCCTAGGACTCAACACAGATACGCAGTATTTT
few	TRBV6-5	NA	TRBJ1-1	CASSRSMNTEAFF	TGTGCCAGCAGTCGTAGCATGAACACTGAAGCTTTCTTT
few	TRBV29-1	NA	TRBJ1-1	CSVDIAGLGTEAFF	TGCAGCGTTGACATTGCAGGGCTGGGGACTGAAGCTTTCTTT